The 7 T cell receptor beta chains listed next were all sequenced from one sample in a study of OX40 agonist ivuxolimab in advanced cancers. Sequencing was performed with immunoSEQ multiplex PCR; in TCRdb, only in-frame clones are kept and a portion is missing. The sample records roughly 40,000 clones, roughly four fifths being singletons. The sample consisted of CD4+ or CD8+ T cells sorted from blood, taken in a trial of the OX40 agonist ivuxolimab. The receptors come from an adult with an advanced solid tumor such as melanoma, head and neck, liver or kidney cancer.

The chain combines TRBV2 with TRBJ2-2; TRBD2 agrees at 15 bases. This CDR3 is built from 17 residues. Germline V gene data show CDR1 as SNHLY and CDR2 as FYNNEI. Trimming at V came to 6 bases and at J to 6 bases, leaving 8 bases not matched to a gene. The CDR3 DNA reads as TGTGCCAGCAGGGCTGGACTAGCGGGAGGGCCCTCCGGGGAGCTGTTTTTT. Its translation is CASRAGLAGGPSGELFF.

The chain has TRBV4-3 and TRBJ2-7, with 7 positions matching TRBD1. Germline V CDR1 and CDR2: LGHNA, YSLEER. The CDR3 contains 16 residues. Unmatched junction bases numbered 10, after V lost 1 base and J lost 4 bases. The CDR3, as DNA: TGCGCCAGCAGCCAAGGTTCCGGACAGGCAAATTACGAGCAGTACTTC. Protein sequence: CASSQGSGQANYEQYF.

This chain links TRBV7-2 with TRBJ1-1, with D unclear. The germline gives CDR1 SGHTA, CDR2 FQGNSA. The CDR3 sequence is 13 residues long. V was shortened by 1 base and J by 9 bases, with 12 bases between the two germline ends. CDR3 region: CASSLDPDSQAFF. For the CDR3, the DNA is TGTGCCAGCAGCTTAGACCCGGACTCTCAAGCTTTCTTT.

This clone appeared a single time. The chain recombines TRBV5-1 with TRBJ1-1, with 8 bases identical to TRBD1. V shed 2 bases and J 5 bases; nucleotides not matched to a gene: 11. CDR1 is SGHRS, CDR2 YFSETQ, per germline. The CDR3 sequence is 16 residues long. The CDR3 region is CASSFSGGEVGTEAFF. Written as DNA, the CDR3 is TGCGCCAGCAGCTTTTCAGGGGGCGAGGTAGGGACTGAAGCTTTCTTT.

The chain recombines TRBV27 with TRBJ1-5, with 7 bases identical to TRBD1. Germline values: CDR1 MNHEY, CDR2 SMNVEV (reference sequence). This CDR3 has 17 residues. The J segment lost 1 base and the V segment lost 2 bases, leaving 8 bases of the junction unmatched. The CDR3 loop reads CASSLGRGRGSNQPQHF. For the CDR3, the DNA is TGTGCCAGCAGTTTAGGTAGGGGGCGGGGGAGCAATCAGCCCCAGCATTTT.

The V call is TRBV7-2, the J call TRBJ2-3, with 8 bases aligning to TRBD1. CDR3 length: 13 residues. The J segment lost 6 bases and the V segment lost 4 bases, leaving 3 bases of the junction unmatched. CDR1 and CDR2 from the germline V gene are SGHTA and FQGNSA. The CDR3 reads CASSSGGADTQYF. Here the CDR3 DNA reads TGTGCCAGCAGCTCAGGGGGCGCGGATACGCAGTATTTT.

The CDR3 DNA follows: TGTGCCAGCAGTGACCTAGGGGGCACTGAAGCTTTCTTT. Translating it yields CASSDLGGTEAFF. The J gene is TRBJ1-1, the V gene TRBV6-5; possible D gene TRBD1, 6 bases. The CDR3 is made up of 13 amino acids. The germline CDR1 and CDR2 sequences are MNHEY and SVGAGI. V was shortened by 5 bases and J by 4 bases, with 11 bases between the two germline ends.